Listed here are 19 T cell receptor beta chains from one sample, sequenced in a study of T cell repertoires in cytomegalovirus infection (dated by TCRdb to the late 2010s). The instrument given in TCRdb is Illumina HiSeq 1500. Using fastp trimming at Q25 and MiXCR clonotype assembly, TCRdb reanalyzed the public sequencing data and kept in-frame beta chains. Rows with one shared CDR3 protein collapse into an entry with the most common genes and DNA. The sample table contains about 490,000 distinct CDR3 sequences; only one count was recorded for about 26% of them. The ten biggest clones cover roughly 13% of the sample. Sequencing used PBMCs. These receptors came from a human donor in good health (CMV status not recorded). Some clones in this sample may be carry-over from other donors' samples.

This chain connects TRBV7-2 to TRBJ2-3; weak D call: TRBD1 (6 bases). The CDR3 covers 15 residues. Germline V gene lookup returns CDR1 SGHTA and CDR2 FQGNSA. V was pared by 8 bases and J by 6 bases, with 21 bases between. The CDR3 is CASSTGTGIWDTQYF. Written as DNA, the CDR3 is TGTGCCAGCTCGACGGGCACAGGGATTTGGGATACGCAGTATTTT.

This clonotype has a handful of counts. The chain carries TRBV19 and TRBJ1-1; no clear D gene. Trimming cost V 0 bases and J 5 bases, with 22 bases left between them. Germline-derived CDR1 and CDR2 are LNHDA and SQIVND (reference sequence). The CDR3 spans 18 residues. CDR3 loop: CASSIDRPNGPRGTEAFF. Written as DNA, the CDR3 is TGTGCCAGTAGTATAGATCGCCCAAACGGGCCACGCGGGACTGAAGCTTTCTTT.

This clonotype was counted between two and nine times. The chain couples TRBV12-5 to TRBJ2-1; D remains ambiguous. Trimming shortened V by 3 bases and J by 5 bases, and 5 bases separated the two germline ends. Germline V CDR1 and CDR2: LGHNT, FRNRAP. The CDR3 contains 12 residues. The CDR3 DNA is TGTGCTAGTGGTTTTTTACACAATGAGCAGTTCTTC. It specifies CASGFLHNEQFF.

This clonotype was detected only a few times. This chain uses TRBV7-9 with TRBJ1-6; TRBD1 is a possible D gene (5 bases). The CDR3 is 15 residues long. Deletions cut 2 bases from V and 6 bases from J, with 11 bases between. CDR1 and CDR2 (germline): SEHNR, FQNEAQ (reference sequence). CDR3 in DNA: TGTGCCAGCAGCTTACGGCAGGGTGGTAATTCACCCCTCCACTTT. Translating it yields CASSLRQGGNSPLHF.

The genes are TRBV5-1 and TRBJ1-4; no reliable D call. The CDR3 is made up of 14 amino acids. With 0 bases removed from V and 4 bases from J, the gap between germline ends came to 7 bases. Germline V CDR1 and CDR2: SGHRS, YFSETQ. In DNA, the CDR3 is TGCGCCAGCAGCTTGGGACAAAATAATGAAAAACTGTTTTTT. Translating it yields CASSLGQNNEKLFF.

In this sample, this clonotype turned up a few times. The chain is built from TRBV13 and TRBJ2-1, with 13 bases identical to TRBD2. V trimming: 4 bases; J trimming: 5 bases; junction bases outside the gene matches: 2. There are 15 residues in the CDR3. The germline V gene encodes CDR1 PRHDT and CDR2 FYEKMQ (reference sequence). The CDR3 nucleotides are TGTGCCAGCAGCTCGGGACTAGCGGGAAACAATGAGCAGTTCTTC. Translated: CASSSGLAGNNEQFF.

This clonotype was seen ten or more times. The genes are TRBV7-6 and TRBJ2-1; D unresolved. This CDR3 comprises 14 residues. Trimming cost V 1 base and J 9 bases, with 13 bases left between them. Germline V lookup: CDR1 SGHVS, CDR2 FNYEAQ. CDR3 nucleotides: TGTGCCAGCAGCTTAGGCAACCGGGTTAGTGAGCAGTTCTTC. Encoded protein: CASSLGNRVSEQFF.

This clonotype was recorded many times. The chain recombines TRBV7-2 with TRBJ2-7; TRBD1 or TRBD2 may be the D gene (5 bases each). V was trimmed by 5 bases and J by 2 bases, leaving 13 bases between them. This CDR3 spans 14 amino acids. Germline V gene data show CDR1 as SGHTA and CDR2 as FQGNSA. CDR3 region: CASSPRTGPYEQYF. The CDR3 nucleotides are TGTGCCAGCAGCCCTAGGACGGGACCCTACGAGCAGTACTTC.

CDR3 in amino acids: CASSFSFTVWYEQYF. In DNA, the CDR3 is TGTGCCAGCAGCTTCAGTTTCACAGTTTGGTACGAGCAGTACTTC. This rearrangement joins TRBV5-5 to TRBJ2-7; D remains unclear. With 2 bases removed from V and 4 bases from J, the gap between germline ends came to 16 bases. Germline lookup yields CDR1 SGHKS and CDR2 YYEKEE (reference sequence). The CDR3 totals 15 residues.

The chain joins TRBV11-3 to TRBJ2-1; TRBD2 aligns across 10 bases. CDR1 SGHNT and CDR2 YENEEA come from the germline V gene. Trimming took 3 bases from V and 7 from J; bases not matched to a gene: 6. The CDR3 spans 15 residues. CDR3 bases: TGTGCCAGCAGCTTTACTAGCGGGACGACGAATGAGCAGTTCTTC. This sequence encodes CASSFTSGTTNEQFF.

This chain joins TRBV7-2 and TRBJ2-6, with 8 bases matching TRBD1. The CDR3 spans 15 residues. The germline V gene encodes CDR1 SGHTA and CDR2 FQGNSA. V was clipped by 1 base and J by 8 bases; unmatched bases: 4. The CDR3 loop reads CASSLEGQASNVLTF. DNA for the CDR3: TGTGCCAGCAGCTTAGAGGGACAGGCATCCAACGTCCTGACTTTC.

As to this clonotype: A read error is possible here, since a much larger clone lies one base away. The chain uses TRBV28 and TRBJ2-1; TRBD2 matches at 11 bases. CDR3 length: 18 residues. Per germline, CDR1 MDHEN and CDR2 SYDVKM. The CDR3 DNA reads TGTGGCAGCAGCCCAATAGCGGGAGGGCTGGCTAGCCACAATGAGCAGTTCTTC. Encoded protein: CGSSPIAGGLASHNEQFF.

The V call is TRBV5-4, the J call TRBJ1-5, with TRBD1 identical over 10 bases. The V gene's germline CDR1 is SGHNT and CDR2 YYREEE (reference sequence). V gave up 4 bases and J gave up 3 bases; unmatched junction bases: 7. The CDR3 is 16 residues long. CDR3 bases: TGTGCCAGCAGCCTGCTTGGGACAGGGGACAATCAGCCCCAGCATTTT. It specifies CASSLLGTGDNQPQHF.

V is TRBV19 and J is TRBJ1-5, with 12 bases that match TRBD1. Germline V gene data show CDR1 as LNHDA and CDR2 as SQIVND (reference sequence). The length of the CDR3 is 16 residues. V gave up 5 bases and J gave up 4 bases; unmatched junction bases: 6. CDR3 protein: CASSDRDRGPNQPQHF. DNA of the CDR3: TGTGCCAGTAGTGACCGGGACAGGGGGCCGAATCAGCCCCAGCATTTT. Looking up the rest from reference TRBV19 and TRBJ1-5 gives the full variable domain: DGGITQSPKYLFRKEGQNVTLSCEQNLNHDAMYWYRQDPGQGLRLIYYSQIVNDFQKGDIAEGYSVSREKKESFPLTVTSAQKNPTAFYLCASSDRDRGPNQPQHFGDGTRLSIL.

DNA for the CDR3: TGTGCCTGGAGCGCCGGGACAGGGGGCTCGCTACGGCAGCCCCAGCATTTT. It translates to CAWSAGTGGSLRQPQHF. J is TRBJ1-5 and V is TRBV30; 12 bases are a match to TRBD1. The length of the CDR3 is 17 residues. V shed 3 bases, J shed 7 bases, and the junction held 13 bases outside the gene matches. Germline CDR1 reads GTSNPN; CDR2 reads SVGIG (reference sequence). The entire variable domain, with the rest obtained from reference TRBV30 and TRBJ1-5, is as follows: SQTIHQWPATLVQPVGSPLSLECTVEGTSNPNLYWYRQAAGRGLQLLFYSVGIGQISSEVPQNLSASRPQDRQFILSSKKLLLSDSGFYLCAWSAGTGGSLRQPQHFGDGTRLSIL.

This clonotype was observed a few times. This chain uses TRBV28 with TRBJ2-2; possibly TRBD2 for D (5 bases). Germline lookup yields CDR1 MDHEN and CDR2 SYDVKM. Trimming removed 3 bases at V and 0 bases at J, with 8 bases between. The CDR3 has 15 residues. The CDR3 DNA reads as TGTGCCAGCAGTTTCCGGGATTCGAACACCGGGGAGCTGTTTTTT. It yields the protein CASSFRDSNTGELFF. Full variable domain (remainder filled in from reference TRBV28 and TRBJ2-2): DVKVTQSSRYLVKRTGEKVFLECVQDMDHENMFWYRQDPGLGLRLIYFSYDVKMKEKGDIPEGYSVSREKKERFSLILESASTNQTSMYLCASSFRDSNTGELFFGEGSRLTVL.

The chain couples TRBV6-6 to TRBJ2-7, with 10 bases fitting TRBD2. Germline loops: CDR1 MNHNY, CDR2 SVGAGI (reference sequence). V lost 4 bases and J lost 7; bases outside the gene matches: 10. The CDR3 is 15 residues long. In DNA, the CDR3 is TGTGCCAGCAGTTTCGGGGGACTAGCGACATCGGAGCAGTACTTC. Translating it yields CASSFGGLATSEQYF.

The DNA for the CDR3 is TGTGCCAGCAGCTCCCTGACTAATCCGCTAAGCGGCAATGAGCAGTTCTTC. This codes for CASSSLTNPLSGNEQFF. The J gene is TRBJ2-1, the V gene TRBV9; the D gene is possibly TRBD2 (5 bases). The CDR3 contains 17 residues. Trimming took off 4 bases at V and 6 bases at J, with 23 bases between the two ends. Germline CDR1 reads SGDLS; CDR2 reads YYNGEE.

The genes are TRBV12-3 or TRBV12-4 and TRBJ2-3, with no clear D. The CDR3 covers 18 residues. V gave up 2 bases and J gave up 4 bases, with 22 bases separating them. The CDR3 is CASSLIGRIDPSPDTQYF. As DNA, the CDR3 is TGTGCCAGCAGTTTAATCGGCCGAATCGACCCAAGCCCAGATACGCAGTATTTT.